This TCR beta chain appears in the sequencing data of a study of blood T cell repertoires in COVID-19. Study at large: Samples taken during acute and convalescent COVID-19 were collected in the United States, Italy and Spain. PBMCs, B-cell-depleted T cells, or T cells were the source of the cDNA or gDNA that made up the material.

V lost 0 bases to trimming and J lost 1 base; unmatched junction nucleotides: 4. CDR3 size: 17 residues. Per the germline V gene, CDR1 is SGHTA and CDR2 is FQGNSA. Authors' processing steps: Reference gene primer amplification yielded estimated nucleated cell counts. TCRdb's table, derived via immunoSEQ multiplex PCR, lists solely in-frame clones and lacks some. The V and J calls and clone size are taken from that table; D and trimming were inferred from the DNA. The sample has about 150,000 clones; about four fifths are singletons. The sequenced material came from peripheral blood. The TCR sequence derives from a man between 65 and 79 years old who had recovered from COVID-19. The chain combines TRBV7-2 with TRBJ2-2; TRBD2 aligns across 8 bases. The CDR3 reads CASSLAYLAGNTGELFF. In DNA form, the CDR3 reads TGTGCCAGCAGCTTAGCCTATCTAGCGGGGAACACCGGGGAGCTGTTTTTT.